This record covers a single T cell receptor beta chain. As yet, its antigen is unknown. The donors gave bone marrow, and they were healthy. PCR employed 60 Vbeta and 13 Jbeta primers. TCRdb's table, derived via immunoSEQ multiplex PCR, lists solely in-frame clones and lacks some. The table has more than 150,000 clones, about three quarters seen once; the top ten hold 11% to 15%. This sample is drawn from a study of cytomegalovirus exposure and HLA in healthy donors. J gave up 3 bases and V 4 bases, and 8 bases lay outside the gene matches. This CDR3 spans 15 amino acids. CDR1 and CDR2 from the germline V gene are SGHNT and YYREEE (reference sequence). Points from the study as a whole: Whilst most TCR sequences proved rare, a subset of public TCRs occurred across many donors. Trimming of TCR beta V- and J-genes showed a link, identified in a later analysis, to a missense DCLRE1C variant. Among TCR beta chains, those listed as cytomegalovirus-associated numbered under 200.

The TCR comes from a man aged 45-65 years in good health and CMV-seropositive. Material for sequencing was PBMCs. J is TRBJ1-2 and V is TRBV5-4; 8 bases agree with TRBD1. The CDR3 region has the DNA TGTGCCAGCAGCACACCAGGGGGCGCTGACTATGGCTACACCTTC. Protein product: CASSTPGGADYGYTF.